This entry describes one T cell receptor (beta chain). Its target is not known. Germline CDR1 KGHSH, CDR2 LQKENI. The CDR3 is 16 residues long. V lost 0 bases and J lost 2; bases outside the gene matches: 2. The record originates from a study of T cell responses to AZD1222 COVID-19 vaccine. Study findings and constraints: Just a handful of people given AZD1222 tested seropositive at baseline. Donors, mostly white British, included more females; clonal diversity was possibly underestimated. Reportedly, nearly half the spike-specific TCRs target unmutated variant regions. Repertoire sampling was restricted to post-peak T cell response timepoints.

Data came from immunoSEQ multiplex PCR; TCRdb stores just in-frame clones and leaves some out. The repertoire holds approximately 120,000 clones, with 65% to 90% as singletons. V and J are TRBV18 and TRBJ2-1; TRBD2 aligns across 9 bases. The sequencing used peripheral blood, collected 28 days after the second AZD1222 dose. The receptor was isolated from an adult who received the AZD1222 COVID-19 vaccine. The CDR3 reads CASSPPAGGAYNEQFF. CDR3 coding DNA: TGTGCCAGCTCACCACCGGCGGGGGGGGCCTACAATGAGCAGTTCTTC.